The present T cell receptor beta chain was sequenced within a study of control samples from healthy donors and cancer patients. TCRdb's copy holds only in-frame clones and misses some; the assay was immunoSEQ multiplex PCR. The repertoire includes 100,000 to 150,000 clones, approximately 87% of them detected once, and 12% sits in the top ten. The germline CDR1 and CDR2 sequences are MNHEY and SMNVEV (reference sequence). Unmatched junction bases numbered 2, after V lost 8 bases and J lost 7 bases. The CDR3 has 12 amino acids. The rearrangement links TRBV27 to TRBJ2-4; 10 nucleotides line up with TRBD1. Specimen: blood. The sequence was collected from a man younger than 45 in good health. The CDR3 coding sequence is TGTGCCAGCGGGGGACAGGGGAACATTCAGTACTTC. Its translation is CASGGQGNIQYF.